The TCR beta chain described here comes from a study of OX40 agonist ivuxolimab in advanced cancers. This clone has a single count. Profiling relied on immunoSEQ multiplex PCR, and the TCRdb table lists in-frame clones only, not all of them. The sample has 15,000 to 25,000 clones; nearly 85% are singletons. In germline, CDR1 is LNHDA, CDR2 SQIVND (reference sequence). The CDR3 totals 13 residues. Trimming pared 3 bases from V and 7 bases from J, leaving 12 bases between. The sequence came from an adult with an advanced solid tumor such as melanoma, head and neck, liver or kidney cancer. This specimen was CD4+ or CD8+ T cells sorted from blood, taken in a trial of the OX40 agonist ivuxolimab. This sequence joins TRBV19 and TRBJ1-1; D uncertain. CDR3 sequence reads: CASSMKDWGEAFF. CDR3 in DNA: TGTGCCAGTAGTATGAAGGACTGGGGTGAAGCTTTCTTT.